Below, one TCR beta chain is given with its context. What it binds is not known. The ends lost 7 bases at V and 1 base at J; junction bases unmatched: 8. CDR3 size: 15 residues. Germline lookup yields CDR1 SGHTA and CDR2 FQGNSA. These data originate in a study of cytomegalovirus exposure and HLA in healthy donors. Study-level findings and limits: In a later analysis, an Asian-associated ancestry cluster reportedly showed fewer N-insertions than the roughly 730-donor mean. The productive fraction for most TCR beta V segments was about 87% or about 30% in an earlier analysis.

In the PCR, 60 Vbeta and 13 Jbeta primers were used. This table comes from immunoSEQ multiplex PCR, and its TCRdb copy is limited to in-frame clones, with some not included. Among about 130,000 clones listed, 75% to 85% were seen once. The rearrangement uses TRBV7-2 and TRBJ2-7; 9 bases match TRBD1. The material sequenced was PBMCs. The source is a male donor in good health and CMV-seronegative. DNA for the CDR3: TGTGCCAGCATCTCAGGGGGACAGGGTTCCTACGAGCAGTACTTC. Translation: CASISGGQGSYEQYF.